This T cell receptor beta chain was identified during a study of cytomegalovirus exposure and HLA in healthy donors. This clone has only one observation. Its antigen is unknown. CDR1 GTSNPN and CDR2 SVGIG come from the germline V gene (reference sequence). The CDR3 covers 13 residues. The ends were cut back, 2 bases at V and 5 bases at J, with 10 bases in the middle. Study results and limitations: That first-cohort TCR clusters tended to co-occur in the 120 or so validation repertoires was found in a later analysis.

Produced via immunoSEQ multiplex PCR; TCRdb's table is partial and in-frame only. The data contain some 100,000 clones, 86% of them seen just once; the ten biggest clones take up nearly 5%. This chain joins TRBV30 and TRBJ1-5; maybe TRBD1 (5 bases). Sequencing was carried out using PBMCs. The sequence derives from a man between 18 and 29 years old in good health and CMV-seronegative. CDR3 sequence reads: CAWSLQDHQPQHF. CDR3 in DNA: TGTGCCTGGAGTCTACAGGACCATCAGCCCCAGCATTTT.